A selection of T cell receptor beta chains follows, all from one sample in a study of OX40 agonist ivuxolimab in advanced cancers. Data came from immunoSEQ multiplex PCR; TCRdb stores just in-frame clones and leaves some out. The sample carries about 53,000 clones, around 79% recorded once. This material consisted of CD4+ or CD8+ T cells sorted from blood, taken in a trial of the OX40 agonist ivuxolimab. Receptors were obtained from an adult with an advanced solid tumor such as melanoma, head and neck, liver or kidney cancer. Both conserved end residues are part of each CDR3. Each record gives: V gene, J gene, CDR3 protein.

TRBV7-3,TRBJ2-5,CASSLNGLETQYF
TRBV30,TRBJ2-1,CAWSVLRLAGYNEQFF
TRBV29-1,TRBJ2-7,CSALGSTYGGALYEQYF
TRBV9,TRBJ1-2,CASSPYRDNYGYTF
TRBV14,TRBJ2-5,CASSQAGWRETQYF
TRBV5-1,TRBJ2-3,CASRWRPTGTDTQYF
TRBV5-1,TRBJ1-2,CASSLDRRLYGYTF
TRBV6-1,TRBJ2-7,CATLAGDRYEQYF
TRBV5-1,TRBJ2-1,CASSLSDNSNEQFF
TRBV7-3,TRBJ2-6,CASSRQPDLQSRANVLTF
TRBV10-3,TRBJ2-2,CAISEFRSTGELFF
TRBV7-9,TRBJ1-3,CASSLAGTGGENTIYF
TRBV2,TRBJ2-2,CASKITGGNTGELFF
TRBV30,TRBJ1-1,CAWSYTDTEAFF
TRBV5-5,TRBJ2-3,CASSYQKQTDTQYF
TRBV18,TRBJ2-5,CASSPPAGRAGETQYF
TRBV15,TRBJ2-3,CATSSMGGGTDTQYF